The 24 T cell receptor beta chains reported below all come from one sample, sequenced in a study of graft-versus-host responses after intestinal transplantation. Lamina propria and intraepithelial lymphocytes were released by processing graft tissue. TCRdb keeps only in-frame clones here, not all; method: immunoSEQ multiplex PCR. The sample lists about 160 clones, about 95% seen once, with around 13% in the top ten. The sample was ileum tissue, taken less than 14 days after transplant. The receptors here all came from a human patient who received an intestinal transplant, so some T cells may come from the graft donor.

The chain is built from TRBV19 and TRBJ2-3; a possible D gene is TRBD1 (6 bases). This CDR3 region has 14 residues. V was trimmed by 4 bases and J by 5 bases, leaving 13 bases between them. Germline CDR1 reads LNHDA; CDR2 reads SQIVND (reference sequence). CDR3 residues: CASSKQGKVDTQYF. The CDR3 DNA reads TGTGCCAGTAGTAAACAGGGAAAAGTAGATACGCAGTATTTT.

The chain has TRBV4-3 and TRBJ1-3; TRBD1 agrees at 9 bases. CDR3 size: 16 residues. The V gene's germline CDR1 is LGHNA and CDR2 YSLEER. V shed 3 bases and J 2 bases; nucleotides not matched to a gene: 5. The CDR3 spells CASSQTGGLAGNTIYF. CDR3 DNA sequence: TGCGCCAGCAGCCAGACAGGGGGTCTCGCTGGAAACACCATATATTTT.

The V call is TRBV7-9, the J call TRBJ2-3, with 15 bases aligning to TRBD2. J lost 2 bases, V lost 4 bases, and 4 bases had no gene match. This CDR3 is 17 amino acids long. CDR1 and CDR2 from the germline V gene are SEHNR and FQNEAQ (reference sequence). The DNA of the CDR3 is TGTGCCAGCAGCTCCGGGACTAGCGGGGGGTACACAGATACGCAGTATTTT. Its protein is CASSSGTSGGYTDTQYF. Together with reference TRBV7-9 and TRBJ2-3, the CDR3 gives the full variable domain: DTGVSQNPRHKITKRGQNVTFRCDPISEHNRLYWYRQTLGQGPEFLTYFQNEAQLEKSRLLSDRFSAERPKGSFSTLEIQRTEQGDSAMYLCASSSGTSGGYTDTQYFGPGTRLTVL.

The rearrangement uses TRBV9 and TRBJ2-2; no firm D call. Per the germline V gene, CDR1 is SGDLS and CDR2 is YYNGEE. The length of the CDR3 is 12 residues. Between the trimmed V and J ends, which lost 1 base and 6 bases, there was a span of 4 bases. CDR3 DNA: TGTGCCAGCAGCGTACCCTCCGGGGAGCTGTTTTTT. Translation: CASSVPSGELFF.

The J gene is TRBJ1-1, the V gene TRBV9; D is perhaps TRBD1 (5 bases). The CDR3 extends over 15 amino acids. CDR1 and CDR2 from the germline V gene are SGDLS and YYNGEE. Trimming removed 0 bases from V and 4 bases from J, with 13 bases in between. CDR3 coding DNA: TGTGCCAGCAGCGTAGACTCTGGCGGGGGCACTGAAGCTTTCTTT. Translating gives CASSVDSGGGTEAFF.

The gene calls are TRBV18 and TRBJ2-3, with 10 bases aligning to TRBD2. V shed 1 base, J shed 2 bases, and the junction held 3 bases outside the gene matches. This CDR3 is 16 amino acids long. The germline V gene encodes CDR1 KGHSH and CDR2 LQKENI. Here the CDR3 DNA reads TGTGCCAGCTCACCACTAGCGGGGGGCCTCACAGATACGCAGTATTTT. Translating it yields CASSPLAGGLTDTQYF. Supplemented by reference TRBV18 and TRBJ2-3, the full variable domain reads NAGVMQNPRHLVRRRGQEARLRCSPMKGHSHVYWYRQLPEEGLKFMVYLQKENIIDESGMPKERFSAEFPKEGPSILRIQQVVRGDSAAYFCASSPLAGGLTDTQYFGPGTRLTVL.

CDR3 residues: CASKPPGQGYGYTF. The CDR3 region has the DNA TGTGCCAGTAAGCCTCCCGGGCAGGGTTATGGCTACACCTTC. The genes are TRBV7-9 and TRBJ1-2, with D tentatively TRBD1 (5 bases). The germline CDR1 and CDR2 sequences are SEHNR and FQNEAQ (reference sequence). Trimming cost V 9 bases and J 5 bases, with 19 bases left between them. The CDR3 totals 14 residues. The complete variable domain, with remaining parts taken from reference TRBV7-9 and TRBJ1-2, reads DTGVSQNPRHKITKRGQNVTFRCDPISEHNRLYWYRQTLGQGPEFLTYFQNEAQLEKSRLLSDRFSAERPKGSFSTLEIQRTEQGDSAMYLCASKPPGQGYGYTFGSGTRLTVV.

This rearrangement joins TRBV15 to TRBJ2-1, with 7 bases matching TRBD1. This CDR3 has 17 amino acids. Germline-derived CDR1 and CDR2 are LNHNV and YYDKDF (reference sequence). V was pared by 3 bases and J by 4 bases, with 12 bases of the junction left unmatched. The CDR3 reads CATSRTSGQSLYNEQFF. The CDR3 region has the DNA TGTGCCACCAGCAGGACTTCGGGACAGTCCCTATACAATGAGCAGTTCTTC. The full variable domain, in which reference TRBV15 and TRBJ2-1 provide the parts outside the CDR3, is DAMVIQNPRYQVTQFGKPVTLSCSQTLNHNVMYWYQQKSSQAPKLLFHYYDKDFNNEADTPDNFQSRRPNTSFCFLDIRSPGLGDTAMYLCATSRTSGQSLYNEQFFGPGTRLTVL.

V usage is TRBV15 and J usage is TRBJ1-6; TRBD1 is a possible D gene (5 bases). V was pared by 4 bases and J by 7 bases, with 14 bases between. The CDR3 is 15 residues long. CDR1 and CDR2 (germline): LNHNV, YYDKDF (reference sequence). CDR3 amino acids: CATSTGSGGNSPLHF. Here the CDR3 DNA reads TGTGCCACCAGCACAGGGTCTGGGGGGAATTCACCCCTCCACTTT.

This chain uses TRBV9 with TRBJ2-7; 11 bases align to TRBD2. V shed 0 bases and J 3 bases; nucleotides not matched to a gene: 5. CDR1 is SGDLS and CDR2 is YYNGEE in the germline V gene. The CDR3 has 16 amino acids. The CDR3: CASSVGELAGGYEQYF. The CDR3, as DNA: TGTGCCAGCAGCGTAGGGGAGCTAGCGGGGGGCTACGAGCAGTACTTC.

Of note for this clone: One junction end does not reproduce the germline sequence, and a read error may be involved. This chain connects TRBV5-1 to TRBJ1-1, with D maybe TRBD1 (6 bases). The length of the CDR3 is 13 residues. The germline V gene encodes CDR1 SGHRS and CDR2 YFSETQ. The DNA of the CDR3 is TGTGCCAGCAGCTTGGTGACAGGAGGTAGGGCTTTCTTT. Residues: CASSLVTGGRAFF.

This chain links TRBV7-9 with TRBJ1-4; 8 bases map to TRBD1. V trimming: 5 bases; J trimming: 6 bases; junction bases outside the gene matches: 8. This CDR3 has 15 residues. Germline lookup yields CDR1 SEHNR and CDR2 FQNEAQ (reference sequence). CDR3 bases: TGTGCCAGCAGCGATAACAGGGGGGCAGATGAAAAACTGTTTTTT. Translating it yields CASSDNRGADEKLFF.

This chain uses TRBV7-6 with TRBJ2-7, with TRBD2 identical over 9 bases. From germline, CDR1 is SGHVS and CDR2 FNYEAQ. CDR3 length: 14 residues. Trimming at V came to 2 bases and at J to 2 bases, leaving 1 base not matched to a gene. CDR3 DNA: TGTGCCAGCAGCTTACGCGGGGGGGCCTACGAGCAGTACTTC. Its translation: CASSLRGGAYEQYF.

Points on this clone: The identical CDR3 is also encoded by other nucleotide sequences in the sample. The gene calls are TRBV27 and TRBJ1-2, with D possibly TRBD1 on 6 matching bases. The germline V gene has CDR1 MNHEY and CDR2 SMNVEV (reference sequence). This CDR3 is 12 amino acids long. Trimming removed 8 bases from V and 3 bases from J, with 10 bases in between. The CDR3 spells CASPNRDYGYTF. The DNA of the CDR3 is TGTGCCAGCCCCAACAGGGACTATGGCTACACCTTC.

This chain uses TRBV27 with TRBJ1-2; D is possibly TRBD1 (5 bases). V lost 6 bases, J lost 4 bases, and 18 bases lay in between. Per the germline V gene, CDR1 is MNHEY and CDR2 is SMNVEV (reference sequence). The CDR3 length is 15 residues. In DNA form, the CDR3 reads TGTGCCAGCAGGCCACAGGCGTGGACCTCCTATGGCTACACCTTC. Its translation is CASRPQAWTSYGYTF.

This clone occurred once. In DNA form, the CDR3 reads TGTGCCAGCAGTGCCGGGACAGGTAAATCCAATGAGCAGTTCTTC. Encoded protein: CASSAGTGKSNEQFF. This sequence joins TRBV6-5 and TRBJ2-1, with 8 bases aligning to TRBD1. This CDR3 is built from 15 residues. CDR1 MNHEY and CDR2 SVGAGI come from the germline V gene. Trimming cost V 5 bases and J 6 bases; bases outside gene matches: 9.

This chain uses TRBV19 with TRBJ1-1, with D maybe TRBD1 (5 bases). V was cut by 7 bases and J by 6 bases, with 18 bases left in between. This CDR3 is 14 amino acids long. Germline CDR1 LNHDA, CDR2 SQIVND (reference sequence). CDR3 sequence reads: CASNGEPGEAEAFF. The CDR3 DNA reads as TGTGCCAGTAACGGGGAACCGGGGGAGGCTGAAGCTTTCTTT.

This chain joins TRBV2 and TRBJ1-5; 7 bases map to TRBD1. CDR1 SNHLY and CDR2 FYNNEI come from the germline V gene. The CDR3 extends over 14 amino acids. Trimming at V came to 4 bases and at J to 9 bases, leaving 9 bases not matched to a gene. The CDR3 protein is CASSGGQPQGPQHF. CDR3 DNA sequence: TGTGCCAGCAGTGGGGGACAGCCGCAAGGGCCCCAGCATTTT.

The CDR3 DNA reads as TGTGCCTGGAGTGGCCCGTCAGGTGGCTACACCTTC. Encoded protein: CAWSGPSGGYTF. The chain links TRBV30 to TRBJ1-2; D is undetermined. The CDR3 has 12 amino acids. The germline V gene encodes CDR1 GTSNPN and CDR2 SVGIG (reference sequence). Trimming left V 1 base short and J 7 bases short, with 10 bases between.

This chain joins TRBV30 and TRBJ1-2; tentative D call: TRBD1 (5 bases). V dropped 3 bases and J dropped 8 bases, with 16 bases sitting between them. The CDR3 contains 13 residues. In germline, CDR1 is GTSNPN, CDR2 SVGIG (reference sequence). The CDR3 DNA follows: TGTGCCTGGAGCGAAGGGGTTTTATGGGGCTACACCTTC. Translated: CAWSEGVLWGYTF.

V gene TRBV7-9 combines with J gene TRBJ1-4; D call uncertain. The CDR3 covers 13 residues. Trimming pared 9 bases from V and 0 bases from J, leaving 8 bases between. From germline, CDR1 is SEHNR and CDR2 FQNEAQ (reference sequence). The CDR3 nucleotides read TGTGCCAGTTTTGGAGCAACTAATGAAAAACTGTTTTTT. This gives the protein CASFGATNEKLFF.

This chain joins TRBV11-2 and TRBJ1-1; D possibly corresponds to TRBD1 (6 bases). Germline V gene sequence: CDR1 SGHAT, CDR2 FQNNGV. The CDR3 totals 14 residues. The V gene lost 2 bases and the J gene lost 4 bases, with 11 bases spanning the gap. The CDR3 DNA is TGTGCCAGCAGCTTAAGCAGGGGTCCCACTGAAGCTTTCTTT. Translation gives CASSLSRGPTEAFF.

This clone was counted a single time. This chain uses TRBV10-3 with TRBJ2-7; TRBD1 aligns across 9 bases. This CDR3 is 15 amino acids long. Germline V CDR1 and CDR2: ENHRY, SYGVKD. The junction had 11 bases not matched to a gene; V was cut back by 8 bases and J by 3 bases. In nucleotides, the CDR3 is TGTGCCATCGCCGCGAGCAGGGACAGGGACTACGAGCAGTACTTC. This gives the protein CAIAASRDRDYEQYF.

This clone showed up just once. The chain couples TRBV27 to TRBJ2-1; TRBD2 is a possible D gene (6 bases). This CDR3 comprises 17 residues. Germline CDR1 MNHEY, CDR2 SMNVEV (reference sequence). Trimming left V 3 bases short and J 0 bases short, with 15 bases between. The CDR3 sequence: CASSLWASASSYNEQFF. DNA for the CDR3: TGTGCCAGCAGTTTGTGGGCTAGCGCTAGCTCCTACAATGAGCAGTTCTTC.